This T cell receptor beta chain was sequenced in a study of cytomegalovirus exposure and HLA in healthy donors. Study information: A previous analysis identified approximately 110 million unique TCR beta sequences derived from some 200 million T cells.

The V end lost 6 bases, the J end lost 0 bases, and 13 bases lay between the germline ends. CDR3 size: 15 residues. Germline V CDR1 and CDR2: SGHVS, FQNEAQ. Primers: 60 Vbeta forward and 13 Jbeta reverse. Measured with immunoSEQ multiplex PCR; TCRdb has only the in-frame clones, and not every one. Among about 200,000 clones listed, 65% to 90% were seen once. Input material: PBMCs. V gene TRBV7-8 combines with J gene TRBJ2-3, with no clear D. This receptor was taken from a girl aged 5-17 years in good health and CMV-seronegative. In nucleotides, the CDR3 is TGTGCCAGCAGGAGGCGGTCCAGTAGCACAGATACGCAGTATTTT. This translates into CASRRRSSSTDTQYF.